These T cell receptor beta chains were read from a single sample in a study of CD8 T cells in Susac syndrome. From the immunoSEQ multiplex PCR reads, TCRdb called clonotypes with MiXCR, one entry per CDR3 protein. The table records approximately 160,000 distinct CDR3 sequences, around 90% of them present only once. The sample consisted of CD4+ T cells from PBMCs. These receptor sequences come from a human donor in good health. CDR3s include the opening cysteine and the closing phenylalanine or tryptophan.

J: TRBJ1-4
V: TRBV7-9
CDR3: CASSSLDRGGGEKLFF

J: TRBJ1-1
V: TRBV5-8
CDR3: CASSLRGLGTEAFF

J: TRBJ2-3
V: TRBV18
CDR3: CASSLSAGRTDTQYF

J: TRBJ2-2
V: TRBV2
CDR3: CASRGTSGSAGELFF

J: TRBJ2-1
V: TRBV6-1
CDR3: CASSPSSGIYNEQFF

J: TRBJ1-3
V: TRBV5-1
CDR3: CASSLGLSGNTIYF

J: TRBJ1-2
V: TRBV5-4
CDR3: CASSGPGEPYGYTF

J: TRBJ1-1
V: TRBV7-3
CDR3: CASSPGTDTEAFF

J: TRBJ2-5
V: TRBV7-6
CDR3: CASTSQETQYF

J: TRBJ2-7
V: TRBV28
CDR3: CASKQLSYEQYF

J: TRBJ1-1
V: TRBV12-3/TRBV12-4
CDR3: CASRRDRGVLFEAFF

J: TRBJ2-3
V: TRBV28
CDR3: CATAGNPDTQYF

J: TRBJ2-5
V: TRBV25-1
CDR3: CASSASLGETQYF

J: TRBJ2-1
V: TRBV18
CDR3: CASSPGTSGSDEQFF

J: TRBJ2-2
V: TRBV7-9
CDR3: CASTDIASTGELFF

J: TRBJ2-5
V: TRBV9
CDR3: CASSVDPRSGARETQYF

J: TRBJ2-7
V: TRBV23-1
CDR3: CASPGPRPRSYEQYF

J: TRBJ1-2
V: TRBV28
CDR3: CASSPTGYGYTF

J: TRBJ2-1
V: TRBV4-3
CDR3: CASSQDQRGDSYNEQFF

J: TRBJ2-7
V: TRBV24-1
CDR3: CATGDGYEQYF

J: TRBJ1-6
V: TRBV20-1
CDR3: CSASLSSYNSPLHF

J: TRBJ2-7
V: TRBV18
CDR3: CASSPSTGVYGEQYF

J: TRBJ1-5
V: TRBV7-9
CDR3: CASSLGTYNQPQHF

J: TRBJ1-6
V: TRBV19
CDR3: CASSQGQGRSPLHF

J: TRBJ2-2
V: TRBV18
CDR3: CASSPRGEGTGELFF

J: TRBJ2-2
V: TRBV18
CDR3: CASSQNRLATNTGELFF

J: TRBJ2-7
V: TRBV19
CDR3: CASSTRRGWGEQYF

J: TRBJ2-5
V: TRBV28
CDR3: CASSGLAGETQYF

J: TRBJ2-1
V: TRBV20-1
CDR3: CSTRAAGGSLEQFF

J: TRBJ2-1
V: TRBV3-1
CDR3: CASSPNQGASYNEQFF

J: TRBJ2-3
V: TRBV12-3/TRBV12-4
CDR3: CASGREGTDTQYF

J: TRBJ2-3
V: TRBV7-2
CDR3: CASSFSSSRVTDTQYF

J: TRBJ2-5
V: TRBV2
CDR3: CASSPDKGSWETQYF

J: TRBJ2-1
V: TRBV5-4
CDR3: CASSFLAASSYNEQFF